The rows below give T cell receptor beta chains drawn from one sample of a study of a mutant IDH1 vaccine in newly diagnosed glioma. These receptors have no known antigen. Assay used: immunoSEQ multiplex PCR; TCRdb lists only in-frame clones, some missing. The sample has tens of thousands of clones; around 90% are singletons. Specimen: PBMCs, collected from a glioma patient whose treatment included an IDH1 peptide vaccine. These receptors originate from a man aged 35-49 years with glioma. Both conserved end residues are part of each CDR3. The D gene is left open where the match is weak. Rows may omit the clone size; those that give it use once, few, many or a size class.

J,V,D,size,CDR3,DNA
TRBJ2-7,TRBV7-9,.,.,CASSPRGFPAEQYF,TGTGCCAGCAGCCCAAGAGGGTTCCCGGCCGAGCAGTACTTC
TRBJ2-1,TRBV7-6,TRBD2,.,CASAAVTSGMNEQFF,TGTGCCAGCGCGGCCGTGACTAGCGGGATGAATGAGCAGTTCTTC
TRBJ1-5,TRBV27,.,.,CASRSKVWGANQPQHF,TGTGCCAGCAGGTCAAAGGTGTGGGGGGCTAATCAGCCCCAGCATTTT
TRBJ1-2,TRBV10-3,.,.,CAISESGRDYGYTF,TGTGCCATCAGTGAGTCTGGCAGAGACTATGGCTACACCTTC
TRBJ2-2,TRBV10-3,.,.,CAISESSRGRDTGELFF,TGTGCCATCAGTGAGTCCTCCCGGGGACGCGACACCGGGGAGCTGTTTTTT
TRBJ2-3,TRBV19,TRBD1,.,CASSRDRETDTQYF,TGTGCCAGTTCCCGGGACAGGGAGACAGATACGCAGTATTTT
TRBJ1-6,TRBV6-5,.,.,CASSSDPTPYNSPLHF,TGTGCCAGCAGTTCCGACCCGACCCCCTATAATTCACCCCTCCACTTT
TRBJ2-7,TRBV28,.,.,CASGRGKSYEQYF,TGTGCCAGCGGCAGGGGAAAGTCCTACGAGCAGTACTTC
TRBJ2-3,TRBV5-1,TRBD1,.,CASSWTGGGTDTQYF,TGCGCCAGCAGCTGGACAGGGGGCGGCACAGATACGCAGTATTTT
TRBJ1-1,TRBV10-1,.,.,CASSESRGANTEAFF,TGCGCCAGCAGTGAGTCCAGGGGAGCAAACACTGAAGCTTTCTTT
TRBJ1-2,TRBV5-1,TRBD1,.,CASSGRDSPYGYTF,TGCGCCAGCAGCGGCCGGGACAGCCCGTATGGCTACACCTTC
TRBJ2-3,TRBV4-1,.,.,CASSQDLGAGGSTDTQYF,TGCGCCAGCAGCCAAGATCTAGGGGCAGGGGGGTCCACAGATACGCAGTATTTT
TRBJ2-3,TRBV19,.,once,CASSQQGGSDTQYF,TGTGCCAGTAGTCAACAGGGAGGGTCAGATACGCAGTATTTT
TRBJ2-3,TRBV7-6,.,.,CASSPLSGGRRSTDTQYF,TGTGCCAGCAGTCCCTTATCCGGAGGGCGAAGAAGCACAGATACGCAGTATTTT
TRBJ1-1,TRBV6-4,.,few,CASSVAGNTEAFF,TGTGCCAGCAGTGTTGCAGGGAACACTGAAGCTTTCTTT
TRBJ2-1,TRBV5-4,.,.,CASSLLGPTSYNEQFF,TGTGCCAGCAGCTTGCTCGGCCCGACCTCCTACAATGAGCAGTTCTTC
TRBJ1-5,TRBV18,.,.,CASSPAAQVNQPQHF,TGTGCCAGCTCACCGGCGGCACAGGTCAATCAGCCCCAGCATTTT
TRBJ2-1,TRBV6-6,.,.,CASRPGPFDEQFF,TGTGCCAGCAGGCCCGGGCCTTTCGATGAGCAGTTCTTC
TRBJ1-4,TRBV23-1,.,.,CASSQSVRRAGEDEKLFF,TGCGCCAGCAGTCAATCTGTGCGGAGGGCAGGGGAGGATGAAAAACTGTTTTTT
TRBJ2-6,TRBV6-4,TRBD1,.,CASSDRGPKAGANVLTF,TGTGCCAGCAGTGACAGGGGGCCGAAGGCAGGGGCCAACGTCCTGACTTTC
TRBJ2-7,TRBV4-3,.,.,CASSQDPLGEQYF,TGCGCCAGCAGCCAAGATCCCCTCGGCGAGCAGTACTTC
TRBJ2-1,TRBV7-7,TRBD2,.,CASSASPSSGEQFF,TGTGCTAGCAGCGCTTCCCCCTCTAGCGGTGAGCAGTTCTTC
TRBJ2-3,TRBV9,.,.,CASSLQGPTDTQYF,TGTGCCAGCAGCCTCCAGGGCCCCACAGATACGCAGTATTTT
TRBJ2-5,TRBV28,.,.,CASSLEAVQETQYF,TGTGCCAGCAGTTTGGAGGCGGTGCAAGAGACCCAGTACTTC
TRBJ1-5,TRBV6-5,TRBD1,few,CASSHRGQPQHF,TGTGCCAGCAGCCACAGGGGACAGCCCCAGCATTTT
TRBJ2-2,TRBV11-2,.,.,CASSGRLAPYTGELFF,TGTGCCAGCAGCGGTCGGCTAGCACCTTACACCGGGGAGCTGTTTTTT
TRBJ2-2,TRBV7-2,TRBD1,.,CASSRTGGNTGELFF,TGTGCCAGCAGCCGGACAGGGGGGAACACCGGGGAGCTGTTTTTT
TRBJ2-5,TRBV19,TRBD2,.,CASSKGTSGGRETQYF,TGTGCCAGTAGTAAAGGGACTAGCGGGGGTCGAGAGACCCAGTACTTC
TRBJ1-2,TRBV28,.,.,CASRSGELYGYTF,TGTGCCAGCAGGTCAGGGGAACTTTATGGCTACACCTTC
TRBJ2-1,TRBV6-6,.,.,CASTTGGEEFF,TGTGCCAGCACAACAGGGGGGGAGGAGTTCTTC
TRBJ2-1,TRBV5-1,.,.,CASSGTMYNEQFF,TGCGCCAGCAGCGGGACAATGTACAATGAGCAGTTCTTC
TRBJ2-1,TRBV11-3,.,.,CASSLNSYNEQFF,TGTGCCAGCAGCTTAAACAGTTACAATGAGCAGTTCTTC
TRBJ2-5,TRBV10-1,.,.,CASSESNWVGETQYF,TGCGCCAGCAGTGAGTCGAATTGGGTTGGAGAGACCCAGTACTTC
TRBJ1-6,TRBV6-4,.,.,CASSDLGGYNSPLHF,TGTGCCAGCAGTGACCTTGGAGGCTATAATTCACCCCTCCACTTT
TRBJ2-5,TRBV11-1,TRBD1,.,CASSLGHGQGAWTQYF,TGTGCCAGCAGCTTAGGACACGGACAGGGGGCATGGACCCAGTACTTC
TRBJ1-6,TRBV6-5,.,.,CASSWTDPTNSPLHF,TGTGCCAGCAGTTGGACAGATCCTACAAATTCACCCCTCCACTTT
TRBJ2-5,TRBV7-9,.,.,CASSLVGETQYF,TGTGCCAGCAGCTTAGTTGGGGAGACCCAGTACTTC
TRBJ2-4,TRBV5-8,TRBD1,.,CASSAGQGPNIQYF,TGTGCCAGCAGCGCTGGACAGGGTCCAAACATTCAGTACTTC
TRBJ1-1,TRBV25-1,.,.,CATIGGKKGTEAFF,TGTGCCACCATAGGCGGGAAGAAGGGTACTGAAGCTTTCTTT
TRBJ2-5,TRBV19,TRBD1,.,CASSMRQGVRETQYF,TGTGCCAGTAGTATGCGACAGGGGGTAAGGGAGACCCAGTACTTC